Shown below are 18 T cell receptor beta chains from a single sample sequenced in a study of response to subunit inactivated influenza vaccine (dated by TCRdb to the late 2010s). Library generation was performed with RT-PCR. Sequencing was carried out with an Illumina HiSeq 2500. TCRdb trimmed the raw reads at Q25, called clones with MiXCR and kept productive beta chains. Entries that share a CDR3 protein sequence are merged under the most common genes and DNA. Present in this sample are about 570,000 distinct CDR3 sequences, approximately 10% of which were seen just once. About 10% of the sample rests with the top ten. The same data also contributed to another study, on T cells expressing NK-cell markers. The second study's paper adds: TCR beta cDNA libraries were prepared using 5'RACE template switching, which introduced a universal primer site and unique molecular identifiers.

Material: PBMCs from blood, obtained on the day of vaccination. The receptors derive from a middle-aged man who received an inactivated influenza vaccine. Donor details come from another sample of the same person, matched by shared clones.

The genes are TRBV4-3 and TRBJ2-1; tentatively, D is TRBD2 (6 bases). In germline, CDR1 is LGHNA, CDR2 YSLEER. This CDR3 comprises 13 residues. The V end lost 1 base, the J end lost 8 bases, and 9 bases lay between the germline ends. CDR3 DNA: TGCGCCAGCAGCCAAGGGTGGGGGGATGAGCAGTTCTTC. As protein: CASSQGWGDEQFF.

The CDR3 bases are TGTGCCAGCAGCGCTGCCACAGGGTCAAGCTATGGCTACACCTTC. It specifies CASSAATGSSYGYTF. This chain connects TRBV3-1 to TRBJ1-2, with a weak D call TRBD1 (6 bases). This CDR3 is 15 amino acids long. The V and J ends lost 5 bases and 4 bases respectively, with 17 bases between them. CDR1 is LGHDT and CDR2 is YNNKEL in the germline V gene (reference sequence).

CDR3 protein: CASSYSWRGGNNEQFF. CDR3 sequence (DNA): TGTGCCAGCAGTTACTCATGGCGGGGGGGGAACAATGAGCAGTTCTTC. V is TRBV6-2 or TRBV6-3 and J is TRBJ2-1; 9 bases align to TRBD2. CDR1 and CDR2 from the germline V gene are MNHEY and SVGEGT. This CDR3 is 16 amino acids long. After removal of 0 bases from V and 5 bases from J, the junction contained 5 bases not matched to a gene.

This clonotype came up a few times. CDR3 nucleotide sequence: TGTGCCAGCAGTTACATTGGGGGGGTTGATACGCAGTATTTT. Translating gives CASSYIGGVDTQYF. This chain connects TRBV6-5 to TRBJ2-3, with TRBD2 identical over 7 bases. This CDR3 region has 14 residues. With 2 bases clipped from V and 6 bases from J, the junction kept 5 bases outside the gene matches. Germline V gene data show CDR1 as MNHEY and CDR2 as SVGAGI.

The gene calls are TRBV11-1 and TRBJ1-1; D uncertain. V shed 5 bases and J shed 0 bases, with 10 bases lying between them. The germline gives CDR1 SGHAT, CDR2 FQDESV (reference sequence). The CDR3 contains 14 residues. As DNA, the CDR3 is TGTGCCAGCAGCCGGCGGGAGATGAACACTGAAGCTTTCTTT. Translating it yields CASSRREMNTEAFF.

This clonotype was detected a few times. This chain uses TRBV11-2 with TRBJ2-3; D gene ambiguous. V gave up 5 bases and J gave up 3 bases, with 15 bases separating them. CDR1 is SGHAT, CDR2 FQNNGV, per germline. The CDR3 runs 15 residues. The CDR3 bases are TGTGCCAGCAGCCGCCTCAGTTGGTATACAGATACGCAGTATTTT. Translation gives CASSRLSWYTDTQYF.

The chain has TRBV20-1 and TRBJ1-6, with D hard to call. The CDR3 consists of 15 residues. V was shortened by 3 bases and J by 0 bases, with 9 bases between the two germline ends. The germline gives CDR1 DFQATT, CDR2 SNEGSKA (reference sequence). The CDR3 is CSARAPSSYNSPLHF. For the CDR3, the DNA is TGCAGTGCTAGGGCACCGAGCTCCTATAATTCACCCCTCCACTTT.

The V gene is TRBV18, the J gene TRBJ2-3, with 7 bases fitting TRBD2. Trimming cost V 5 bases and J 0 bases; bases outside gene matches: 5. In germline, CDR1 is KGHSH, CDR2 LQKENI. The length of the CDR3 is 15 residues. CDR3 amino acids: CASSAAGLSTDTQYF. The CDR3 DNA reads TGTGCCAGCTCAGCAGCGGGACTAAGCACAGATACGCAGTATTTT.

The chain combines TRBV12-3 or TRBV12-4 with TRBJ2-5; 7 nucleotides agree with TRBD1. The V and J ends lost 8 bases and 2 bases, in that order; junction bases with no gene match: 5. This CDR3 has 13 amino acids. The CDR3 DNA follows: TGTGCCAGCGCCCCGGGACAGCAAGAGACCCAGTACTTC. Translated: CASAPGQQETQYF.

The chain is built from TRBV5-1 and TRBJ2-7, with D possibly matching TRBD1 (5 bases). Looked up from germline, CDR1 is SGHRS and CDR2 is YFSETQ. V was clipped by 0 bases and J by 6 bases, with 13 bases between them. This CDR3 is built from 14 residues. The CDR3 DNA sequence: TGCGCCAGCAGCTTGGCAGGGATTTCGGGCGAGCAGTACTTC. Its translation: CASSLAGISGEQYF.

This clonotype was found many times. The chain employs TRBV29-1 and TRBJ1-1, with a tentative D call TRBD1 (6 bases). Trimming left V 3 bases short and J 8 bases short, with 16 bases between. The CDR3 has 13 amino acids. Germline V gives CDR1 SQVTM, CDR2 ANQGSEA. The CDR3 is CSVDRGTRLEAFF. CDR3 nucleotide sequence: TGCAGCGTTGACAGGGGCACCCGGCTAGAAGCTTTCTTT.

This clonotype was seen a few times. As DNA, the CDR3 is TGTGCCAGCAGCTTAGCTCGTCCCGAGCAGTACTTC. This gives the protein CASSLARPEQYF. J is TRBJ2-7 and V is TRBV7-2; D not certain. V dropped 0 bases and J dropped 6 bases, with 6 bases sitting between them. The CDR3 loop spans 12 amino acids. Germline V lookup: CDR1 SGHTA, CDR2 FQGNSA. Supplemented by reference TRBV7-2 and TRBJ2-7, the full variable domain reads GAGVSQSPSNKVTEKGKDVELRCDPISGHTALYWYRQSLGQGLEFLIYFQGNSAPDKSGLPSDRFSAERTGGSVSTLTIQRTQQEDSAVYLCASSLARPEQYFGPGTRLTVT.

This chain connects TRBV20-1 to TRBJ2-7; TRBD2 aligns across 10 bases. Germline V CDR1 and CDR2: DFQATT, SNEGSKA (reference sequence). Germline trimming cut 2 bases from V and 3 bases from J; bases unmatched to any gene: 4. CDR3 length: 14 amino acids. CDR3 in DNA: TGCAGTGCTAGACTAGCGGGGGCCCTCTACGAGCAGTACTTC. This gives the protein CSARLAGALYEQYF.

The chain combines TRBV20-1 with TRBJ2-4, with D perhaps matching TRBD1 or TRBD2 (5 bases each). Germline V gene sequence: CDR1 DFQATT, CDR2 SNEGSKA (reference sequence). Trimming pared 3 bases from V and 0 bases from J, leaving 18 bases between. This CDR3 comprises 17 residues. The CDR3 reads CSASGGPINLAKNIQYF. The DNA of the CDR3 is TGCAGTGCTAGTGGGGGACCGATAAATTTAGCCAAAAACATTCAGTACTTC.

The gene calls are TRBV2 and TRBJ2-7, with D perhaps TRBD2 (6 bases). Germline values: CDR1 SNHLY, CDR2 FYNNEI. The CDR3 extends over 14 amino acids. V was pared by 4 bases and J by 6 bases, with 16 bases between. CDR3 region: CASSGGLLTREQYF. The CDR3 DNA sequence: TGTGCCAGCAGTGGCGGACTACTCACGCGCGAGCAGTACTTC.

The chain combines TRBV30 with TRBJ1-5; perhaps TRBD1 as D (5 bases). This CDR3 comprises 13 residues. Germline V CDR1 and CDR2: GTSNPN, SVGIG (reference sequence). V was trimmed by 5 bases and J by 7 bases, leaving 15 bases between them. The chain's CDR3 is CAWSRGGKQPQHF. CDR3 nucleotide sequence: TGTGCCTGGTCCCGGGGGGGGAAACAGCCCCAGCATTTT.

This clonotype was seen a few times. Written as DNA, the CDR3 is TGTGCCAGCAGCATGGGACAGGGGTTCTACAATGAGCAGTTCTTC. Protein: CASSMGQGFYNEQFF. The V and J genes are TRBV7-9 and TRBJ2-1; 10 bases agree with TRBD1. Trimming removed 5 bases from V and 3 bases from J; junction bases left unmatched: 4. CDR1 is SEHNR and CDR2 is FQNEAQ in the germline V gene (reference sequence). The CDR3 runs 15 residues.

The V gene is TRBV28, the J gene TRBJ2-4; D remains unclear. Per the germline V gene, CDR1 is MDHEN and CDR2 is SYDVKM. The CDR3 is 14 residues long. Between the trimmed V and J ends, which lost 8 bases and 0 bases, there was a span of 11 bases. CDR3 loop: CASHRWGAKNIQYF. DNA of the CDR3: TGTGCCAGCCATAGGTGGGGAGCCAAAAACATTCAGTACTTC.